The 32 T cell receptor beta chains given below trace back to one sample, sequenced in a study of blood T cell repertoires in COVID-19. Profiled with immunoSEQ multiplex PCR; TCRdb holds only in-frame clones, not every one. The sample comprises roughly 160,000 clones, over 80% of which are singletons, and roughly 13% rests with the top ten. The sequenced sample was PBMCs or T cells enriched from blood (not recorded which). The receptors come from an older woman who had recovered from COVID-19.

In DNA, the CDR3 is TGTGCCAGCAGTGACCTCGACGAGCAGTACTTC. This sequence encodes CASSDLDEQYF. V usage is TRBV6-1 and J usage is TRBJ2-7, with unresolved D. Germline assignment: CDR1 MNHNS and CDR2 SASEGT. CDR3 length equals 11 residues. V lost 3 bases and J 5 bases, leaving 5 bases between the germline ends.

This chain uses TRBV7-9 with TRBJ1-4, with D maybe TRBD1 (5 bases). CDR1 and CDR2 (germline): SEHNR, FQNEAQ (reference sequence). V lost 3 bases to trimming and J lost 7 bases, with 15 bases between them. This CDR3 region has 15 residues. The CDR3 sequence is CASSLDMSWGEKLFF. The CDR3 DNA sequence: TGTGCCAGCAGCTTGGACATGTCTTGGGGTGAAAAACTGTTTTTT.

This clone has more than one count but fewer than ten. The V and J genes are TRBV5-6 and TRBJ2-7; D not certain. V lost 1 base to trimming and J lost 4 bases, with 9 bases between them. The length of the CDR3 is 13 residues. Germline V lookup: CDR1 SGHDT, CDR2 YYEEEE. The CDR3 protein is CASSLWQAYEQYF. The CDR3, as DNA: TGTGCCAGCAGCTTGTGGCAGGCGTACGAGCAGTACTTC.

This chain joins TRBV5-1 and TRBJ1-3, with D hard to call. Germline CDR1 reads SGHRS; CDR2 reads YFSETQ. This CDR3 is 16 amino acids long. V gave up 2 bases and J gave up 0 bases, with 12 bases separating them. The CDR3 region has the DNA TGCGCCAGCAGCTTTGGGCAGCCTCGCTCTGGAAACACCATATATTTT. Its protein product is CASSFGQPRSGNTIYF.

The CDR3 spells CASSDSRFSGNTIYF. The CDR3 nucleotides read TGCGCCAGCAGCGACAGTCGATTCTCTGGAAACACCATATATTTT. The chain links TRBV5-1 to TRBJ1-3; TRBD1 is a possible D gene (5 bases). This CDR3 is built from 15 residues. Germline CDR1 and CDR2: SGHRS and YFSETQ. Between the trimmed V and J ends, which lost 4 bases and 0 bases, there was a span of 11 bases.

This clone was recorded only once. The chain combines TRBV20-1 with TRBJ2-2; TRBD2 matches 13 bases. This CDR3 region has 16 residues. V trimming: 3 bases; J trimming: 7 bases; junction bases outside the gene matches: 8. Germline CDR1 is DFQATT and CDR2 is SNEGSKA (reference sequence). CDR3 protein: CSASSTSGRLDGELFF. For the CDR3, the DNA is TGCAGTGCTAGTTCGACTAGCGGGAGGCTAGACGGGGAGCTGTTTTTT.

The rearrangement uses TRBV19 and TRBJ1-5, with 9 bases identical to TRBD1. Germline CDR1 reads LNHDA; CDR2 reads SQIVND (reference sequence). The CDR3 spans 14 residues. V lost 5 bases to trimming and J lost 6 bases; unmatched junction nucleotides: 5. CDR3 region: CASSLQGASQPQHF. In DNA form, the CDR3 reads TGTGCCAGTAGTCTACAGGGGGCAAGTCAGCCCCAGCATTTT.

The chain has TRBV6-5 and TRBJ1-1, with 9 nucleotides matching TRBD1. Looked up from germline, CDR1 is MNHEY and CDR2 is SVGAGI. The CDR3 loop spans 14 amino acids. V shed 8 bases and J 3 bases; nucleotides not matched to a gene: 7. The CDR3 sequence is CASHLRTGDTEAFF. CDR3 nucleotide sequence: TGTGCCAGCCACCTCCGGACAGGGGACACTGAAGCTTTCTTT.

The chain recombines TRBV7-3 with TRBJ1-5; possibly TRBD1 for D (6 bases). The CDR3 covers 17 residues. Deletions cut 0 bases from V and 0 bases from J, with 12 bases between. Germline V lookup: CDR1 SGHTA, CDR2 FQGTGA. The CDR3 DNA reads TGTGCCAGCAGCTTAACGTTGACAGGTCTTAGCAATCAGCCCCAGCATTTT. It is translated as CASSLTLTGLSNQPQHF.

The J gene is TRBJ2-1, the V gene TRBV19; no clear D gene. The ends were cut back, 8 bases at V and 11 bases at J, with 13 bases in the middle. Germline values: CDR1 LNHDA, CDR2 SQIVND (reference sequence). CDR3 size: 11 residues. CDR3 bases: TGTGCCAGTCGAAACCGGAGAAAGCAGTTCTTC. Translating it yields CASRNRRKQFF.

The chain links TRBV28 to TRBJ1-5, with TRBD1 matching 8 bases. V was clipped by 7 bases and J by 7 bases; unmatched bases: 6. This CDR3 has 13 residues. CDR1 and CDR2 from the germline V gene are MDHEN and SYDVKM. The CDR3 loop is CASNPDRGQPQHF. Here the CDR3 DNA reads TGTGCCAGCAACCCCGACAGGGGACAGCCCCAGCATTTT.

This clone was recorded only once. V gene TRBV6-5 combines with J gene TRBJ1-3, with TRBD1 matching 8 bases. Germline V gives CDR1 MNHEY, CDR2 SVGAGI. CDR3 size: 14 residues. V shed 2 bases, J shed 7 bases, and the junction held 4 bases outside the gene matches. The CDR3 bases are TGTGCCAGCAGTTACGGGACAGGAGCGAACACCATATATTTT. Amino acid sequence: CASSYGTGANTIYF.

A single count supports this clone. The CDR3 DNA is TGTGCCAGCAGTTGGACAGGGGGAGGCGGGGAGCTGTTTTTT. Amino acids: CASSWTGGGGELFF. The chain has TRBV28 and TRBJ2-2; 10 bases are shared with TRBD1. Germline lookup yields CDR1 MDHEN and CDR2 SYDVKM. The CDR3 is 14 residues long. After removal of 4 bases from V and 7 bases from J, the junction contained 3 bases not matched to a gene.

This rearrangement joins TRBV3-1 (or the pseudogene TRBV3-2) to TRBJ1-6; 8 bases match TRBD1. The CDR3 totals 14 residues. V lost 5 bases to trimming and J lost 10 bases; unmatched junction nucleotides: 7. CDR1 is LGHDT, CDR2 YNNKEL, per germline (reference sequence). Here the CDR3 reads CASSEAGGRSPLHF. CDR3 sequence (DNA): TGTGCCAGCAGCGAAGCAGGGGGCCGATCACCCCTCCACTTT.

V is TRBV10-3 and J is TRBJ1-2; D uncertain. The CDR3 length is 14 residues. Germline V lookup: CDR1 ENHRY, CDR2 SYGVKD. Trimming cost V 6 bases and J 0 bases, with 11 bases left between them. CDR3 residues: CAISGGSSNYGYTF. In DNA form, the CDR3 reads TGTGCCATCAGCGGCGGGAGTTCTAACTATGGCTACACCTTC.

The chain carries TRBV9 and TRBJ2-1, with TRBD2 identical over 8 bases. V trimming: 7 bases; J trimming: 8 bases; junction bases outside the gene matches: 14. CDR1 is SGDLS and CDR2 is YYNGEE in the germline V gene. The CDR3 totals 15 residues. CDR3 in amino acids: CASAWRGAVDDEQFF. CDR3 coding DNA: TGTGCCAGCGCGTGGCGGGGGGCCGTGGATGATGAGCAGTTCTTC.

This chain uses TRBV30 with TRBJ1-1; 7 nucleotides match TRBD1. Germline values: CDR1 GTSNPN, CDR2 SVGIG (reference sequence). Trimming at V came to 1 base and at J to 6 bases, leaving 8 bases not matched to a gene. CDR3 length equals 14 residues. The CDR3 region is CAWSASRGYAEAFF. The CDR3 coding sequence is TGTGCCTGGAGTGCGTCCAGGGGGTACGCTGAAGCTTTCTTT.

The rearrangement uses TRBV12-3 or TRBV12-4 and TRBJ1-2; 12 bases align to TRBD1. The CDR3 sequence is 13 residues long. Trimming cost V 6 bases and J 7 bases; bases outside gene matches: 3. For the CDR3, the DNA is TGTGCCAGCAGGGGACAGGGGGCCGGTGGCTACACCTTC. Its translation is CASRGQGAGGYTF.

This chain uses TRBV7-9 with TRBJ2-4, with 7 bases that match TRBD1. V was clipped by 5 bases and J by 1 base; unmatched bases: 5. Germline V gene lookup returns CDR1 SEHNR and CDR2 FQNEAQ (reference sequence). This CDR3 has 15 amino acids. The CDR3 spells CASSASDRAKNIQYF. The CDR3 nucleotides read TGTGCCAGCAGCGCTTCGGACAGGGCCAAAAACATTCAGTACTTC.

V usage is TRBV7-9 and J usage is TRBJ1-4, with TRBD1 matching over 7 bases. The CDR3 runs to 16 residues. CDR1 is SEHNR and CDR2 is FQNEAQ in the germline V gene (reference sequence). Trimming removed 5 bases from V and 0 bases from J; junction bases left unmatched: 6. CDR3 bases: TGTGCCAGCAGCCTCCCGGGACAGCCAACTAATGAAAAACTGTTTTTT. It yields the protein CASSLPGQPTNEKLFF.

V is TRBV20-1 and J is TRBJ2-7, with D perhaps TRBD2 (6 bases). This CDR3 region has 10 residues. Per germline, CDR1 DFQATT and CDR2 SNEGSKA (reference sequence). Trimming removed 4 bases from V and 9 bases from J, with 10 bases in between. The DNA for the CDR3 is TGCAGTGCTACCCTAGCGAGGCAGTACTTC. Translating gives CSATLARQYF.

The chain couples TRBV19 to TRBJ1-5, with D perhaps matching TRBD1 (5 bases). Trimming removed 5 bases from V and 5 bases from J, with 10 bases in between. Germline V lookup: CDR1 LNHDA, CDR2 SQIVND (reference sequence). The CDR3 extends over 13 amino acids. The chain's CDR3 is CASSENRYQPQHF. As DNA, the CDR3 is TGTGCCAGTAGTGAAAACAGGTATCAGCCCCAGCATTTT.

The CDR3 loop reads CASSRTGQLYGYTF. The CDR3 nucleotides are TGTGCCAGTAGTCGCACGGGACAGCTCTATGGCTACACCTTC. The V gene is TRBV19, the J gene TRBJ1-2; TRBD1 aligns across 7 bases. The V and J ends lost 5 bases and 4 bases, in that order; junction bases with no gene match: 7. CDR3 length equals 14 residues. Germline V gives CDR1 LNHDA, CDR2 SQIVND (reference sequence).

This clone was seen a single time. This chain connects TRBV27 to TRBJ2-3; D possibly corresponds to TRBD2 (6 bases). Trimming removed 3 bases from V and 5 bases from J, with 15 bases in between. The CDR3 loop spans 15 amino acids. Per the germline V gene, CDR1 is MNHEY and CDR2 is SMNVEV (reference sequence). CDR3 region: CASSFLPGVGDTQYF. The CDR3 DNA reads TGTGCCAGCAGTTTTCTCCCGGGAGTGGGAGATACGCAGTATTTT.

This clone turned up a few times. The chain is built from TRBV10-3 and TRBJ1-1, with TRBD1 matching over 8 bases. V shed 3 bases, J shed 10 bases, and the junction held 7 bases outside the gene matches. This CDR3 spans 13 amino acids. Germline V gene data show CDR1 as ENHRY and CDR2 as SYGVKD. For the CDR3, the DNA is TGTGCCATCAGTGAATCTGGACAGGGTACAGCTTTCTTT. Encoded protein: CAISESGQGTAFF.

CDR3 DNA sequence: TGTGCCTGGAGTGTAGTAGAGAACACTGAAGCTTTCTTT. It is translated as CAWSVVENTEAFF. The V call is TRBV30, the J call TRBJ1-1; D unclear. Germline CDR1 and CDR2: GTSNPN and SVGIG (reference sequence). CDR3 length equals 13 residues. The V end lost 0 bases, the J end lost 1 base, and 6 bases lay between the germline ends.

The CDR3 protein is CASSERANYGYTF. The CDR3 DNA reads as TGTGCCAGCAGTGAGAGGGCGAACTATGGCTACACCTTC. The chain carries TRBV6-1 and TRBJ1-2; the D is unclear. V was shortened by 3 bases and J by 2 bases, with 7 bases between the two germline ends. CDR1 MNHNS and CDR2 SASEGT come from the germline V gene. The CDR3 has 13 residues.

The chain links TRBV5-1 to TRBJ2-5; the D is unclear. The CDR3 is 13 residues long. The germline CDR1 and CDR2 sequences are SGHRS and YFSETQ. Trimming took off 4 bases at V and 5 bases at J, with 12 bases between the two ends. CDR3 loop: CASSTNIGETQYF. The CDR3 DNA sequence: TGCGCCAGCAGCACGAACATCGGGGAGACCCAGTACTTC.

The chain uses TRBV7-9 and TRBJ2-4; D is possibly TRBD2 (6 bases). V was cut by 5 bases and J by 1 base, with 18 bases left in between. Per the germline V gene, CDR1 is SEHNR and CDR2 is FQNEAQ (reference sequence). The CDR3 totals 17 residues. The CDR3 nucleotides read TGTGCCAGCAGCCCTCAGGCGGGGATTCCGGCCAAAAACATTCAGTACTTC. This encodes CASSPQAGIPAKNIQYF.

The table lists this clone with a count of one. This chain uses TRBV28 with TRBJ1-6; weak D call: TRBD1 (5 bases). The V gene's germline CDR1 is MDHEN and CDR2 SYDVKM. V lost 9 bases and J lost 7, with 10 bases in between. CDR3 length: 12 residues. The CDR3 reads CASLQVNSPLHF. The DNA of the CDR3 is TGTGCCAGTCTACAGGTGAATTCACCCCTCCACTTT. Using reference TRBV28 and TRBJ1-6 for the parts outside the CDR3, the full variable domain is DVKVTQSSRYLVKRTGEKVFLECVQDMDHENMFWYRQDPGLGLRLIYFSYDVKMKEKGDIPEGYSVSREKKERFSLILESASTNQTSMYLCASLQVNSPLHFGNGTRLTVT.

The CDR3 bases are TGTGCCAGTAGCCCGGACAGGACGAATGAAAAACTGTTTTTT. Protein: CASSPDRTNEKLFF. The V call is TRBV19, the J call TRBJ1-4, with TRBD1 identical over 7 bases. Germline lookup yields CDR1 LNHDA and CDR2 SQIVND (reference sequence). V gave up 6 bases and J gave up 5 bases; unmatched junction bases: 6. This CDR3 is built from 14 residues.

V and J are TRBV5-1 and TRBJ2-1; D may be TRBD2 (6 bases). The germline V and J ends were trimmed by 4 bases and 2 bases, with 10 bases remaining between them. The CDR3 runs to 14 residues. Germline V gives CDR1 SGHRS, CDR2 YFSETQ. The CDR3 loop reads CASSHGGAYNEQFF. The CDR3, as DNA: TGCGCCAGCAGCCACGGCGGGGCCTACAATGAGCAGTTCTTC.